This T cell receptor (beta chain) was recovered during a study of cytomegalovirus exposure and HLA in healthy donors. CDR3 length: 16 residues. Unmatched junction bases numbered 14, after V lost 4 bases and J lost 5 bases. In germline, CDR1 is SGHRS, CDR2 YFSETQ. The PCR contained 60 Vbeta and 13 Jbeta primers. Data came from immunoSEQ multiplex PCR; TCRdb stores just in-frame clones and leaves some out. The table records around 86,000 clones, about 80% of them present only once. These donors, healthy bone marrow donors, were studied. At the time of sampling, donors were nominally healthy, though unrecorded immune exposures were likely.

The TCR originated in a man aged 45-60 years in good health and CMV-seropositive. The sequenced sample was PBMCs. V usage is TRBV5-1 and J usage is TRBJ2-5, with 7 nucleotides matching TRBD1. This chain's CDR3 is CASSPQGPETGETQYF. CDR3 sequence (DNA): TGCGCCAGCAGCCCTCAAGGCCCCGAGACAGGGGAGACCCAGTACTTC.